One and the same sample provided the 32 T cell receptor beta chains below, sequenced in a study of Ad26.COV2.S vaccination and SARS-CoV-2 variants listed by TCRdb under 2021. The sample's treatment or condition, from its label and the paper: some 20 received Ad26.COV2.S at low or high dose, single or two shots; five or six received placebo; per-sample allocation not given. Repertoires of vaccine and placebo recipients were sequenced from samples collected on day 63 after the first injection. Libraries were prepared through the immunoSEQ multiplex PCR assay. The clones in this table, taken by TCRdb from immuneACCESS, are in-frame only. Not every clone is retained; where verified, under half of the shortfall comes from an unresolved V gene, and the cause of the rest is unknown. This sample has some 330,000 clones in its table, and 75% to 90% of those were observed once. The leading ten clones occupy around 5.5% of the sample.

The sample here was peripheral blood, taken in a trial of Ad26.COV2.S vaccine versus placebo. The origin of the receptors is a person aged 18 to 65 who received the Ad26.COV2.S COVID-19 vaccine or a placebo.

This chain's CDR3 is CASSPIREPEAFF. CDR3 bases: TGTGCCAGCAGCCCCATCAGGGAACCTGAAGCTTTCTTT. The rearrangement links TRBV7-9 to TRBJ1-1; TRBD1 might be the D (5 bases). CDR3 length: 13 residues. The germline V gene has CDR1 SEHNR and CDR2 FQNEAQ (reference sequence). Trimming took off 5 bases at V and 6 bases at J, with 13 bases between the two ends.

V and J are TRBV7-8 and TRBJ2-1; 12 nucleotides agree with TRBD2. Per the germline V gene, CDR1 is SGHVS and CDR2 is FQNEAQ. The CDR3 sequence is 15 residues long. The V and J ends lost 1 base and 8 bases, in that order; junction bases with no gene match: 3. The CDR3 region is CASSLELAGGHEQFF. Written as DNA, the CDR3 is TGTGCCAGCAGCTTAGAACTAGCGGGAGGACATGAGCAGTTCTTC.

This clone was seen a single time. The chain couples TRBV7-9 to TRBJ2-7; no clear D gene. This CDR3 region has 13 residues. V lost 5 bases to trimming and J lost 1 base, with 9 bases between them. Germline CDR1 is SEHNR and CDR2 is FQNEAQ (reference sequence). DNA of the CDR3: TGTGCCAGCAGCCTGACACAATCCTACGAGCAGTACTTC. Protein product: CASSLTQSYEQYF.

This chain links TRBV11-2 with TRBJ1-2; perhaps TRBD1 as D (5 bases). This CDR3 is built from 15 residues. Germline-derived CDR1 and CDR2 are SGHAT and FQNNGV. The V end lost 0 bases, the J end lost 14 bases, and 22 bases lay between the germline ends. Here the CDR3 DNA reads TGTGCCAGCAGCTTAGAGTACGGACGGCAGCTTTCAGGGACCTTC. The encoded protein is CASSLEYGRQLSGTF.

The CDR3, as DNA: TGCGCCAGCAGCCAAGATGGGGGTGGGTACAATGAGCAGTTCTTC. It is translated as CASSQDGGGYNEQFF. V and J are TRBV4-3 and TRBJ2-1; D is tentatively TRBD1 or TRBD2 (5 bases each). Germline lookup yields CDR1 LGHNA and CDR2 YSLEER. V was clipped by 0 bases and J by 4 bases, with 10 bases between them. The CDR3 spans 15 residues.

The chain carries TRBV7-3 and TRBJ2-2; D is perhaps TRBD1 (6 bases). Trimming shortened V by 5 bases and J by 6 bases, and 13 bases separated the two germline ends. The CDR3 totals 14 residues. CDR1 and CDR2 from the germline V gene are SGHTA and FQGTGA. CDR3 protein: CASSQKQGPGELFF. The CDR3 DNA reads as TGTGCCAGCAGCCAGAAACAGGGCCCCGGGGAGCTGTTTTTT.

This sequence joins TRBV4-1 and TRBJ1-2; a weak D match, TRBD1 (5 bases). Trimming pared 5 bases from V and 8 bases from J, leaving 21 bases between. The CDR3 is made up of 15 amino acids. The germline gives CDR1 MGHRA, CDR2 YSYEKL. The chain's CDR3 is CASSEANPGLRGYTF. The CDR3, as DNA: TGCGCCAGCAGCGAAGCTAATCCAGGGTTGCGGGGCTACACCTTC.

The chain recombines TRBV5-6 with TRBJ1-4; 8 bases map to TRBD1. The germline V gene encodes CDR1 SGHDT and CDR2 YYEEEE. CDR3 length: 14 residues. V shed 3 bases and J 8 bases; nucleotides not matched to a gene: 6. CDR3 sequence (DNA): TGTGCCAGCAGCTCCGGGACAGGAAGGGAAAAACTGTTTTTT. Its protein is CASSSGTGREKLFF.

The V call is TRBV4-3, the J call TRBJ2-1; D is tentatively TRBD1 or TRBD2 (6 bases each). The germline V and J ends were trimmed by 4 bases and 3 bases, with 16 bases remaining between them. The CDR3 covers 16 residues. Germline V gives CDR1 LGHNA, CDR2 YSLEER. This CDR3 is CASSRNWGANYNEQFF. CDR3 nucleotides: TGCGCCAGCAGCCGTAACTGGGGGGCCAACTACAATGAGCAGTTCTTC.

This chain links TRBV5-1 with TRBJ1-2; the match to TRBD1 covers 11 bases. The CDR3 is 15 residues long. Germline loops: CDR1 SGHRS, CDR2 YFSETQ. V gave up 3 bases and J gave up 5 bases; unmatched junction bases: 6. Here the CDR3 DNA reads TGCGCCAGCAGCTCGGACAGGGGGCGGAAGTATGGCTACACCTTC. It codes for CASSSDRGRKYGYTF.

The V and J genes are TRBV4-3 and TRBJ2-3; 10 bases match TRBD2. Losses at the gene ends were 5 bases for V and 4 bases for J; bases not matched to a gene: 12. The CDR3 is made up of 17 amino acids. Germline-derived CDR1 and CDR2 are LGHNA and YSLEER. CDR3 DNA sequence: TGCGCCAGCAGCGAGACCCGAAGCGGGGGGGATTCAGATACGCAGTATTTT. Translating it yields CASSETRSGGDSDTQYF.

The chain carries TRBV7-8 and TRBJ1-5, with TRBD1 matching over 8 bases. The CDR3 totals 14 residues. The trim removed 4 bases at V and 5 bases at J, leaving 4 bases unmatched. Germline V CDR1 and CDR2: SGHVS, FQNEAQ. CDR3 bases: TGTGCCAGCAGCTCCGGACAGGGTTATCAGCCCCAGCATTTT. Residues: CASSSGQGYQPQHF.

This clone was recorded a few times. The V gene is TRBV29-1, the J gene TRBJ2-3, with D perhaps TRBD2 (6 bases). Germline CDR1 reads SQVTM; CDR2 reads ANQGSEA. This CDR3 comprises 15 residues. With 3 bases removed from V and 2 bases from J, the gap between germline ends came to 15 bases. The CDR3 loop reads CSVDRGSTHTDTQYF. For the CDR3, the DNA is TGCAGCGTTGACCGGGGGAGTACACACACAGATACGCAGTATTTT.

CDR3 protein: CASSERSRGQPRNTEAFF. In nucleotides, the CDR3 is TGTGCCAGCAGTGAAAGGTCAAGGGGACAGCCAAGGAACACTGAAGCTTTCTTT. The chain links TRBV6-1 to TRBJ1-1; 7 nucleotides line up with TRBD1. CDR1 is MNHNS, CDR2 SASEGT, per germline. The CDR3 contains 18 residues. The V segment lost 2 bases and the J segment 1 base; nucleotides outside the gene matches: 13.

The CDR3 nucleotides are TGTGCCAGCAGCTTACCAGAAAACAATGAGCAGTTCTTC. Residues: CASSLPENNEQFF. The chain recombines TRBV5-6 with TRBJ2-1, with D unresolved. V was cut by 2 bases and J by 5 bases, with 8 bases left in between. The CDR3 is 13 residues long. The germline V gene encodes CDR1 SGHDT and CDR2 YYEEEE.

The J gene is TRBJ2-1, the V gene TRBV6-5; D remains ambiguous. Trimming removed 6 bases at V and 4 bases at J, with 16 bases between. Germline CDR1 is MNHEY and CDR2 is SVGAGI. The CDR3 sequence is 15 residues long. The CDR3 protein is CASSSLTGSYNEQFF. For the CDR3, the DNA is TGTGCCAGCAGCTCCCTTACCGGGTCGTACAATGAGCAGTTCTTC.

In its sample, this clone was seen once. The chain couples TRBV7-8 to TRBJ2-1; 8 bases fit TRBD2. Germline-derived CDR1 and CDR2 are SGHVS and FQNEAQ. The CDR3 is made up of 16 amino acids. V trimming: 2 bases; J trimming: 8 bases; junction bases outside the gene matches: 11. The CDR3 reads CASSLSPSGSWDEQFF. The CDR3 DNA follows: TGTGCCAGCAGCTTAAGTCCCAGCGGGAGTTGGGATGAGCAGTTCTTC.

V gene TRBV27 combines with J gene TRBJ1-1, with a possible D match to TRBD1 (5 bases). The CDR3 contains 12 residues. Germline V gene data show CDR1 as MNHEY and CDR2 as SMNVEV (reference sequence). The V end was cut by 6 bases, the J end by 10 bases, with 15 bases between. Here the CDR3 DNA reads TGTGCCAGCAGCAGCGCCCGAGGGGTAGCTTTCTTT. Protein sequence: CASSSARGVAFF.

The chain is built from TRBV5-1 and TRBJ1-6, with 12 bases that match TRBD1. CDR3 size: 18 residues. Trimming removed 4 bases from V and 7 bases from J; junction bases left unmatched: 12. CDR1 and CDR2 from the germline V gene are SGHRS and YFSETQ. The CDR3 is CASSTGTGGQGLNSPLHF. In DNA, the CDR3 is TGCGCCAGCAGCACAGGGACAGGGGGCCAAGGGCTAAATTCACCCCTCCACTTT.

In nucleotides, the CDR3 is TGTGCCAGCAGCCGCGCGGCGGGGAATATTCAAGAGACCCAGTACTTC. This encodes CASSRAAGNIQETQYF. This rearrangement joins TRBV7-2 to TRBJ2-5; D is possibly TRBD2 (6 bases). This CDR3 has 16 amino acids. The germline CDR1 and CDR2 sequences are SGHTA and FQGNSA. V was cut by 5 bases and J by 2 bases, with 18 bases left in between.

This chain links TRBV4-2 with TRBJ1-5; a possible D gene is TRBD1 (5 bases). Germline V CDR1 and CDR2: LGHNA, YNFKEQ. V was trimmed by 0 bases and J by 1 base, leaving 7 bases between them. The CDR3 has 15 residues. The CDR3 is CASSQEEGSNQPQHF. The CDR3 nucleotides read TGTGCCAGCAGCCAAGAGGAGGGGAGCAATCAGCCCCAGCATTTT.

This chain connects TRBV29-1 to TRBJ2-2, with D uncertain. CDR1 and CDR2 (germline): SQVTM, ANQGSEA. The CDR3 runs 12 residues. CDR3 sequence reads: CSMRENTGELFF. The CDR3 bases are TGCAGTATGCGAGAGAACACCGGGGAGCTGTTTTTT.

The J gene is TRBJ2-1, the V gene TRBV9, with TRBD2 matching 7 bases. The CDR3 sequence is 15 residues long. After removal of 4 bases from V and 7 bases from J, the junction contained 11 bases not matched to a gene. Germline CDR1 is SGDLS and CDR2 is YYNGEE. CDR3 loop: CASSPPGLVRNEQFF. The DNA for the CDR3 is TGTGCCAGCAGCCCCCCCGGACTAGTAAGAAATGAGCAGTTCTTC. Complete variable domain (other parts from reference TRBV9 and TRBJ2-1): DSGVTQTPKHLITATGQRVTLRCSPRSGDLSVYWYQQSLDQGLQFLIQYYNGEERAKGNILERFSAQQFPDLHSELNLSSLELGDSALYFCASSPPGLVRNEQFFGPGTRLTVL.

The CDR3 region is CASSRVLRGYEQYF. The CDR3 DNA reads TGTGCCAGCAGCCGAGTATTGAGGGGCTACGAGCAGTACTTC. This sequence joins TRBV3-1 (or the pseudogene TRBV3-2) and TRBJ2-7, with D perhaps given as TRBD1 or TRBD2 (5 bases each). CDR1 is LGHDT, CDR2 YNNKEL, per germline (reference sequence). V was shortened by 4 bases and J by 3 bases, with 13 bases between the two germline ends. The CDR3 loop spans 14 amino acids.

V gene TRBV27 combines with J gene TRBJ2-1; the match to TRBD1 covers 7 bases. V lost 5 bases and J lost 9; bases outside the gene matches: 7. The CDR3 has 13 residues. The germline gives CDR1 MNHEY, CDR2 SMNVEV (reference sequence). CDR3 sequence: CASSTTGVSEQFF. CDR3 bases: TGTGCCAGCAGTACCACAGGGGTCAGTGAGCAGTTCTTC.

This chain links TRBV29-1 with TRBJ1-2; 7 positions match TRBD1. The germline CDR1 and CDR2 sequences are SQVTM and ANQGSEA. The CDR3 covers 11 residues. V lost 7 bases and J lost 8; bases outside the gene matches: 7. The CDR3, as DNA: TGCAGCGCCGACAGGGTGGGAGGCTACACCTTC. This sequence encodes CSADRVGGYTF.

V and J are TRBV19 and TRBJ2-3, with TRBD1 identical over 12 bases. CDR1 and CDR2 from the germline V gene are LNHDA and SQIVND (reference sequence). The CDR3 consists of 18 residues. J was trimmed by 4 bases and V by 8 bases; bases with no gene match: 16. The CDR3 reads CASRPGQGAGRAADTQYF. CDR3 bases: TGTGCCAGTCGACCGGGACAGGGGGCCGGGAGGGCGGCAGATACGCAGTATTTT.

V and J are TRBV19 and TRBJ1-6; D gene ambiguous. The CDR3 loop spans 14 amino acids. Germline CDR1 reads LNHDA; CDR2 reads SQIVND (reference sequence). V shed 8 bases and J shed 0 bases, with 8 bases lying between them. CDR3 in amino acids: CASGESSYNSPLHF. The CDR3 DNA is TGTGCCAGTGGAGAGAGCTCCTATAATTCACCCCTCCACTTT.

The rearrangement uses TRBV7-2 and TRBJ2-3; TRBD2 matches 7 bases. Germline CDR1 reads SGHTA; CDR2 reads FQGNSA. The CDR3 is 16 amino acids. V lost 1 base to trimming and J lost 2 bases; unmatched junction nucleotides: 6. Here the CDR3 DNA reads TGTGCCAGCAGCTTAGGGTGGCGGGGGAACACAGATACGCAGTATTTT. This sequence encodes CASSLGWRGNTDTQYF. Supplemented by reference TRBV7-2 and TRBJ2-3, the full variable domain reads GAGVSQSPSNKVTEKGKDVELRCDPISGHTALYWYRQSLGQGLEFLIYFQGNSAPDKSGLPSDRFSAERTGGSVSTLTIQRTQQEDSAVYLCASSLGWRGNTDTQYFGPGTRLTVL.

The J gene is TRBJ2-3, the V gene TRBV3-1 (or the pseudogene TRBV3-2), with D uncertain. CDR3 length: 15 residues. Germline V gene data show CDR1 as LGHDT and CDR2 as YNNKEL (reference sequence). V gave up 0 bases and J gave up 1 base, with 8 bases separating them. The CDR3 here is CASSQDAHRTDTQYF. The CDR3 DNA reads TGTGCCAGCAGCCAAGATGCCCACCGCACAGATACGCAGTATTTT.

This rearrangement joins TRBV7-3 to TRBJ1-1, with D unclear. There are 12 residues in the CDR3. Germline V gene lookup returns CDR1 SGHTA and CDR2 FQGTGA. Trimming removed 5 bases from V and 3 bases from J, with 7 bases in between. The CDR3 DNA reads as TGTGCCAGCAGCGTCGGGGACACTGAAGCTTTCTTT. Its translation is CASSVGDTEAFF. Full variable domain (outside the CDR3, taken from reference TRBV7-3 and TRBJ1-1): GAGVSQTPSNKVTEKGKYVELRCDPISGHTALYWYRQSLGQGPEFLIYFQGTGAADDSGLPNDRFFAVRPEGSVSTLKIQRTERGDSAVYLCASSVGDTEAFFGQGTRLTVV.

The chain employs TRBV30 and TRBJ1-5, with D maybe TRBD1 (5 bases). The V gene's germline CDR1 is GTSNPN and CDR2 SVGIG (reference sequence). Trimming cost V 3 bases and J 5 bases, with 26 bases left between them. CDR3 length equals 18 residues. The DNA for the CDR3 is TGTGCCTGGAGCGCCGGGGCCACCTCTCTTCGAACGGATCAGCCCCAGCATTTT. The encoded protein is CAWSAGATSLRTDQPQHF.